Sequencing of this T cell receptor (beta chain) was carried out in a study of cytomegalovirus exposure and HLA in healthy donors. General study results and limits: In vitro experiments confirmed that three CMV-associated chains were specific for CMV antigens. Cytomegalovirus association was listed for 164 TCR beta chains.

Though probably carrying unrecorded immune exposures, donors were nominally healthy at sampling. The germline V gene has CDR1 SGDLS and CDR2 YYNGEE. The V end was cut by 3 bases, the J end by 0 bases, with 11 bases between. This CDR3 region has 15 residues. This clone appeared a single time. Its antigen is not known. Both 60 Vbeta primers and 13 Jbeta primers went into the PCR. The data were produced by immunoSEQ multiplex PCR, yet TCRdb's version contains in-frame clones alone and is incomplete. The data contain around 200,000 clones, 60% to 80% of them singletons. What was sequenced was PBMCs. The rearrangement links TRBV9 to TRBJ2-3, with D possibly matching TRBD1 (5 bases). This sequence originates from a woman in her thirties in good health and CMV-seropositive. The CDR3 DNA follows: TGTGCCAGCAGCGCCTACAGGACAAGCACAGATACGCAGTATTTT. Encoded protein: CASSAYRTSTDTQYF. The variable domain in full, completed from reference TRBV9 and TRBJ2-3, reads DSGVTQTPKHLITATGQRVTLRCSPRSGDLSVYWYQQSLDQGLQFLIQYYNGEERAKGNILERFSAQQFPDLHSELNLSSLELGDSALYFCASSAYRTSTDTQYFGPGTRLTVL.